The text below deals with one TCR beta chain. Its target is not known. TCRdb's copy holds only in-frame clones and misses some; the assay was immunoSEQ multiplex PCR. Of hundreds of thousands of clones in the sample, around four fifths were seen once. These data originate in a study of shared clonotypes between healthy human individuals. Whole-study results and caveats: As a rule, naive subsets had a larger estimated richness than memory subsets.

The CDR3 runs to 12 residues. Germline assignment: CDR1 MNHEY and CDR2 SVGAGI. V was shortened by 5 bases and J by 5 bases, with 10 bases between the two germline ends. The gene calls are TRBV6-5 and TRBJ2-7; D unresolved. This TCR derives from a woman in her 30s in good health. Sequencing was carried out using memory CD4+ T cells sorted from blood. Sample subset: CD45RA-negative fraction. CDR3 sequence (DNA): TGTGCCAGCAGTAAGAATTTCCACGAGCAGTACTTC. Amino acids: CASSKNFHEQYF.